The T cell receptor (beta chain) under discussion was sequenced for a study of a mutant IDH1 vaccine in newly diagnosed glioma. At the level of the study: Each patient was administered eight vaccinations, scheduled in weeks 1, 3, 5, 7, 11, 15, 19 and 23. Vaccination was launched 4-6 weeks after radiotherapy alone, or with temozolomide cycles. Radiotherapy, temozolomide, or both had been given previously, and both were given to most.

Time point: week 5, during vaccination. The content of each vaccine dose was 300 ug of mutant IDH1 20-mer peptide, and topical imiquimod accompanied it. Germline V gene lookup returns CDR1 SNHLY and CDR2 FYNNEI. V was shortened by 5 bases and J by 9 bases, with 17 bases between the two germline ends. The CDR3 runs 14 residues. A remark on this clone: As yet, its antigen is unknown.

TCRdb's table, derived via immunoSEQ multiplex PCR, lists solely in-frame clones and lacks some. The sample yields about 27,000 clones, around 80% seen once. The receptor comes from a man in his forties with glioma. Some clones in this sample may be carry-over from other donors' samples. This chain joins TRBV2 and TRBJ2-1; D ambiguous. The sample here was PBMCs, taken from a glioma patient whose treatment included an IDH1 peptide vaccine. The CDR3 bases are TGTGCCAGCAGTTTCCAGGCCCTCACGGGTGAGCAGTTCTTC. It encodes CASSFQALTGEQFF.